Reported below is one T cell receptor (beta chain). In germline, CDR1 is KGHSH, CDR2 LQKENI. The V and J ends lost 3 bases and 5 bases respectively, with 14 bases between them. The CDR3 has 14 amino acids. This specimen belongs to a study of OX40 agonist ivuxolimab in advanced cancers. Sequenced by immunoSEQ multiplex PCR; TCRdb stores in-frame clones only, minus some. The table has some 99,000 clones, 70% to 90% seen once; the top ten hold 0.5% to 0.55%. This TCR came from an adult with an advanced solid tumor such as melanoma, head and neck, liver or kidney cancer. The J gene is TRBJ2-7, the V gene TRBV18; D is ambiguous. The sequencing here drew on CD4+ or CD8+ T cells sorted from blood, taken in a trial of the OX40 agonist ivuxolimab. The DNA for the CDR3 is TGTGCCAGCTCACCGGGCAGTACTGAGGACGAGCAGTACTTC. Residues: CASSPGSTEDEQYF.